The 19 T cell receptor beta chains below were found in one sample sequenced in a study of blood T cell repertoires in COVID-19. TCRdb's copy holds only in-frame clones and misses some; the assay was immunoSEQ multiplex PCR. Among 110,000 to 150,000 clones listed, around 89% were seen once. Sequencing input: peripheral blood. The origin of the receptors is a man in his 60s with active or convalescent COVID-19.

The rearrangement uses TRBV27 and TRBJ1-2; D remains unclear. Deletions cut 5 bases from V and 3 bases from J, with 19 bases between. The CDR3 sequence is 16 residues long. CDR1 is MNHEY and CDR2 is SMNVEV in the germline V gene (reference sequence). The CDR3 DNA sequence: TGTGCCAGCAGTCCTACGGTCAGGAGGAGGGACTATGGCTACACCTTC. It is translated as CASSPTVRRRDYGYTF.

The chain is built from TRBV30 and TRBJ2-7, with 7 bases aligning to TRBD1. This CDR3 contains 15 residues. Germline CDR1 reads GTSNPN; CDR2 reads SVGIG (reference sequence). V trimming: 2 bases; J trimming: 4 bases; junction bases outside the gene matches: 11. The CDR3 spells CAWSLGQLRNYEQYF. CDR3 bases: TGTGCCTGGAGTTTGGGACAGCTTAGGAATTACGAGCAGTACTTC.

The chain recombines TRBV7-2 with TRBJ1-1; D gene unclear. The CDR3 runs to 13 residues. Germline V CDR1 and CDR2: SGHTA, FQGNSA. Trimming shortened V by 3 bases and J by 1 base, and 6 bases separated the two germline ends. DNA of the CDR3: TGTGCCAGCAGCTTCGGTTCGAACACTGAAGCTTTCTTT. Residues: CASSFGSNTEAFF.

This chain joins TRBV23-1 and TRBJ1-2; TRBD1 aligns across 9 bases. Being an ORF, TRBV23-1 has a function that is uncertain. The CDR3 is 15 amino acids. Germline trimming cut 6 bases from V and 4 bases from J; bases unmatched to any gene: 9. The chain's CDR3 is CASSLNRGLGYGYTF. CDR3 bases: TGCGCCAGCAGCCTAAACAGGGGGCTGGGCTATGGCTACACCTTC.

In this sample, this clone turned up a few times. The chain links TRBV28 to TRBJ1-5; perhaps TRBD1 as D (5 bases). The CDR3 contains 17 residues. The germline V and J ends were trimmed by 3 bases and 7 bases, with 22 bases remaining between them. Germline-derived CDR1 and CDR2 are MDHEN and SYDVKM. CDR3 in amino acids: CASSFGPGDSGGQPQHF. DNA for the CDR3: TGTGCCAGCAGTTTCGGCCCTGGGGACTCGGGGGGACAGCCCCAGCATTTT. Full variable domain (remainder filled in from reference TRBV28 and TRBJ1-5): DVKVTQSSRYLVKRTGEKVFLECVQDMDHENMFWYRQDPGLGLRLIYFSYDVKMKEKGDIPEGYSVSREKKERFSLILESASTNQTSMYLCASSFGPGDSGGQPQHFGDGTRLSIL.

This sequence joins TRBV6-5 and TRBJ1-1; the D is unclear. CDR1 is MNHEY and CDR2 is SVGAGI in the germline V gene. The CDR3 contains 13 residues. Trimming took off 8 bases at V and 3 bases at J, with 13 bases between the two ends. The CDR3, as DNA: TGTGCCAGCCTAACGCGGCATGACACTGAAGCTTTCTTT. This sequence encodes CASLTRHDTEAFF.

This sequence joins TRBV5-1 and TRBJ2-1; 13 bases line up with TRBD2. This CDR3 contains 17 residues. Trimming removed 4 bases from V and 3 bases from J; junction bases left unmatched: 7. The germline gives CDR1 SGHRS, CDR2 YFSETQ. CDR3: CASSPTTSGGVYNEQFF. The CDR3 DNA is TGCGCCAGCAGCCCAACTACTAGCGGGGGGGTCTACAATGAGCAGTTCTTC.

The chain carries TRBV7-2 and TRBJ2-1; 7 bases fit TRBD1. V dropped 6 bases and J dropped 4; count of bases not matched to a gene: 6. The germline V gene has CDR1 SGHTA and CDR2 FQGNSA. The CDR3 loop spans 14 amino acids. CDR3 sequence reads: CASRFRQGYNEQFF. The CDR3 DNA sequence: TGTGCCAGCAGATTTCGACAGGGTTACAATGAGCAGTTCTTC.

The CDR3 DNA reads TGCGCCAGCTCGGCGGCGGAGACCCAGTACTTC. It is translated as CASSAAETQYF. The chain recombines TRBV5-1 with TRBJ2-5; D uncertain. The V end was cut by 7 bases, the J end by 5 bases, with 9 bases between. The CDR3 runs to 11 residues. Germline CDR1 and CDR2: SGHRS and YFSETQ.

This clone was observed a few times. V usage is TRBV6-5 and J usage is TRBJ2-7, with D possibly being TRBD1 (5 bases). This CDR3 contains 15 residues. Germline V CDR1 and CDR2: MNHEY, SVGAGI. Trimming took 7 bases from V and 5 from J, leaving 21 bases between them. Written as DNA, the CDR3 is TGTGCCAGCACTTCCCTCGCTGGGGCGCAGAACGAGCAGTACTTC. It is translated as CASTSLAGAQNEQYF.

CDR3 region: CASSSPPGQGRNTEAFF. CDR3 sequence (DNA): TGTGCCAGCAGCTCCCCCCCGGGACAGGGGCGGAACACTGAAGCTTTCTTT. The chain is built from TRBV5-4 and TRBJ1-1, with 10 positions matching TRBD1. With 3 bases clipped from V and 1 base from J, the junction kept 9 bases outside the gene matches. Germline V lookup: CDR1 SGHNT, CDR2 YYREEE (reference sequence). CDR3 size: 17 residues.

This chain links TRBV7-3 with TRBJ1-1; D gene ambiguous. The V end lost 4 bases, the J end lost 2 bases, and 8 bases lay between the germline ends. From germline, CDR1 is SGHTA and CDR2 FQGTGA. The CDR3 is 13 residues long. CDR3 DNA sequence: TGTGCCAGCAGCTCGACAAGCAACACTGAAGCTTTCTTT. Protein product: CASSSTSNTEAFF.

The rearrangement links TRBV2 to TRBJ2-5, with TRBD2 matching over 8 bases. This CDR3 is 13 amino acids long. Germline V gene data show CDR1 as SNHLY and CDR2 as FYNNEI. V was clipped by 7 bases and J by 2 bases; unmatched bases: 3. The CDR3 is CASIGGGQETQYF. CDR3 DNA: TGTGCCAGCATCGGGGGGGGGCAAGAGACCCAGTACTTC.

A single count supports this clone. The J gene is TRBJ2-7, the V gene TRBV19; a possible D gene is TRBD1 (7 bases). Per germline, CDR1 LNHDA and CDR2 SQIVND (reference sequence). The CDR3 loop spans 16 amino acids. Trimming left V 5 bases short and J 4 bases short, with 21 bases between. The CDR3 protein is CASSVLLSQGGYEQYF. The CDR3 DNA reads TGTGCCAGTAGTGTACTATTATCGCAGGGGGGATACGAGCAGTACTTC.

This clone turned up a few times. This chain joins TRBV7-3 and TRBJ2-7; TRBD1 might be the D (5 bases). V lost 5 bases, J lost 0 bases, and 11 bases lay in between. The CDR3 is made up of 14 amino acids. CDR1 SGHTA and CDR2 FQGTGA come from the germline V gene. CDR3 residues: CASSTDSFSYEQYF. CDR3 coding DNA: TGTGCCAGCAGCACCGACAGCTTCTCCTACGAGCAGTACTTC.

This chain connects TRBV19 to TRBJ2-3; 11 nucleotides agree with TRBD1. Looked up from germline, CDR1 is LNHDA and CDR2 is SQIVND (reference sequence). CDR3 length: 14 residues. V shed 7 bases and J 6 bases; nucleotides not matched to a gene: 6. Here the CDR3 DNA reads TGTGCCAGTAAAGGACAGGGGGCATCTGATACGCAGTATTTT. Amino acids: CASKGQGASDTQYF. Combining the CDR3 with reference TRBV19 and TRBJ2-3 gives the whole variable domain DGGITQSPKYLFRKEGQNVTLSCEQNLNHDAMYWYRQDPGQGLRLIYYSQIVNDFQKGDIAEGYSVSREKKESFPLTVTSAQKNPTAFYLCASKGQGASDTQYFGPGTRLTVL.

The genes are TRBV19 and TRBJ2-3, with 8 bases aligning to TRBD1. CDR3 length: 15 residues. Germline assignment: CDR1 LNHDA and CDR2 SQIVND (reference sequence). V gave up 4 bases and J gave up 5 bases; unmatched junction bases: 8. The CDR3 spells CASSTRTGRKDTQYF. Written as DNA, the CDR3 is TGTGCCAGTAGTACGAGGACAGGGAGAAAAGATACGCAGTATTTT.

The genes are TRBV5-8 and TRBJ2-1; D is uncertain. In germline, CDR1 is SGHTS, CDR2 YDEGEE. This CDR3 is 14 amino acids long. The germline V and J ends were trimmed by 4 bases and 5 bases, with 13 bases remaining between them. As DNA, the CDR3 is TGTGCCAGCAGCCGTCACCCCAGCGACAATGAGCAGTTCTTC. This codes for CASSRHPSDNEQFF.

The CDR3 sequence is CAINQGGYGYTF. CDR3 in DNA: TGTGCCATCAACCAGGGCGGCTATGGCTACACCTTC. V and J are TRBV7-2 and TRBJ1-2, with D possibly matching TRBD1 (5 bases). CDR3 size: 12 residues. Germline CDR1 is SGHTA and CDR2 is FQGNSA. V lost 10 bases and J 4 bases, leaving 13 bases between the germline ends.